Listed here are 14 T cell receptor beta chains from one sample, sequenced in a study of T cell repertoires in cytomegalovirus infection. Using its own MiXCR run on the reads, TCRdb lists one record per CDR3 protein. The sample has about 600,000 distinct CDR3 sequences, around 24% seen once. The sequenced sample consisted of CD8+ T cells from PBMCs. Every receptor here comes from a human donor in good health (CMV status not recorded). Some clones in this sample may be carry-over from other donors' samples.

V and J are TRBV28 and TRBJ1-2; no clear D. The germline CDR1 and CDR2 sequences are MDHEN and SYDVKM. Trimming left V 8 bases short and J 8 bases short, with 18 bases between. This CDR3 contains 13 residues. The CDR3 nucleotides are TGTGCCAGCTCCCCGCCGGAGTCGGGCGGCTACACCTTC. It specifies CASSPPESGGYTF.

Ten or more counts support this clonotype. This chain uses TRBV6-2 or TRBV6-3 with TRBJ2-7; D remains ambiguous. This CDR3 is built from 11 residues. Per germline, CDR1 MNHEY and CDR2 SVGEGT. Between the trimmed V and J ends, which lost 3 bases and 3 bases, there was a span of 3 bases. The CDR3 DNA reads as TGTGCCAGCAGTTATAACTACGAGCAGTACTTC. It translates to CASSYNYEQYF.

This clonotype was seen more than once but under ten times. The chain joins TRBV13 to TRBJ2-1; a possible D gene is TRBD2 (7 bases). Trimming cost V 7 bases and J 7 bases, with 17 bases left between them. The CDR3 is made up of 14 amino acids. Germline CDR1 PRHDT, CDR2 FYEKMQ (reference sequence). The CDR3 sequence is CASTWGGASNEQFF. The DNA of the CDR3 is TGTGCCAGCACCTGGGGGGGGGCAAGTAATGAGCAGTTCTTC. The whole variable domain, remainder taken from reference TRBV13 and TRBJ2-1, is AAGVIQSPRHLIKEKRETATLKCYPIPRHDTVYWYQQGPGQDPQFLISFYEKMQSDKGSIPDRFSAQQFSDYHSELNMSSLELGDSALYFCASTWGGASNEQFFGPGTRLTVL.

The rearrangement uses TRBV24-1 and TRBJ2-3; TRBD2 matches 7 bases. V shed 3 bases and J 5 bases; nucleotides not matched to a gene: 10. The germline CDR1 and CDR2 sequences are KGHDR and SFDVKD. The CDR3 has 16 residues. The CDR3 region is CATSDHRAGTKDTQYF. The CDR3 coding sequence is TGTGCCACCAGTGATCATCGAGCGGGGACGAAAGATACGCAGTATTTT.

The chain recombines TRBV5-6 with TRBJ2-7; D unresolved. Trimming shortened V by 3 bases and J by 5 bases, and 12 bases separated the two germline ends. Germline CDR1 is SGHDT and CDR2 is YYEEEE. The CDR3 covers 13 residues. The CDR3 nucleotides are TGTGCCAGCAGCTGGTGGGGAAGGAACGAGCAGTACTTC. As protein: CASSWWGRNEQYF.

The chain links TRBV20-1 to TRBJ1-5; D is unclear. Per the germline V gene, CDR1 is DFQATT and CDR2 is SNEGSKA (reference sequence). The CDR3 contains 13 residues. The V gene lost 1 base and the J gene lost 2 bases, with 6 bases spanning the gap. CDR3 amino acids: CSARVSGNQPQHF. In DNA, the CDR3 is TGCAGTGCTAGAGTATCGGGCAATCAGCCCCAGCATTTT.

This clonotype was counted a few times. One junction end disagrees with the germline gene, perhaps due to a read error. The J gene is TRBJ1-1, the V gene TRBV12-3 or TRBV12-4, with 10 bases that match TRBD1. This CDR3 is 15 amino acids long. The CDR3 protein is CATSSSDRGPGEAFF. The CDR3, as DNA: TGTGCCACCAGTTCTTCCGACAGGGGGCCGGGTGAAGCTTTCTTT.

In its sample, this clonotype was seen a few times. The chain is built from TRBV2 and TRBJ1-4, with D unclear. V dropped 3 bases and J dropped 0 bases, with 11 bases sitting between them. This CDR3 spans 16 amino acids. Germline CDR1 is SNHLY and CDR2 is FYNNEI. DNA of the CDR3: TGTGCCAGCAGTGATCGGTCAGAAGCAACTAATGAAAAACTGTTTTTT. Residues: CASSDRSEATNEKLFF.

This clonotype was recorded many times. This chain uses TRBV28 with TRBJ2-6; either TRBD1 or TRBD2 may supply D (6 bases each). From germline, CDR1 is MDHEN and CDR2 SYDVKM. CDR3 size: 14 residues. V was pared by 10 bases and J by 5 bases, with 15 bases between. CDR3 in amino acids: CATQGGGWANVLTF. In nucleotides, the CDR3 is TGTGCCACCCAAGGGGGAGGCTGGGCCAACGTCCTGACTTTC.

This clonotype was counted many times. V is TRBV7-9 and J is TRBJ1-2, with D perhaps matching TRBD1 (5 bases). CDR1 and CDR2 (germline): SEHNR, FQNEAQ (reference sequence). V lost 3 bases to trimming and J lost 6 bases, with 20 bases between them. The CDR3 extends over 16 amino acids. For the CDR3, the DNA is TGTGCCAGCAGCTTCGCCACCGGGACTCCCCAGGATGGCTACACCTTC. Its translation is CASSFATGTPQDGYTF.

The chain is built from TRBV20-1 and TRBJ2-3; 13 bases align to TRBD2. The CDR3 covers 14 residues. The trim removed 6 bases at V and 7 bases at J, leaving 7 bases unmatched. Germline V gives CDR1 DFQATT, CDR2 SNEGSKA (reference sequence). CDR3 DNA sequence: TGCAGTGCAAATCCGGGACTAGCGGGGAATACGCAGTATTTT. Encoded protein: CSANPGLAGNTQYF.

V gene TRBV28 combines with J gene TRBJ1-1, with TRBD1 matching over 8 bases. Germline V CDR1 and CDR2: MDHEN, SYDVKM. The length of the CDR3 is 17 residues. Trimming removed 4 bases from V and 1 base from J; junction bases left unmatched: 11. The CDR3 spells CASSSPGQGAPNTEAFF. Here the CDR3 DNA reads TGTGCCAGCAGTTCCCCCGGTCAGGGGGCCCCGAACACTGAAGCTTTCTTT.

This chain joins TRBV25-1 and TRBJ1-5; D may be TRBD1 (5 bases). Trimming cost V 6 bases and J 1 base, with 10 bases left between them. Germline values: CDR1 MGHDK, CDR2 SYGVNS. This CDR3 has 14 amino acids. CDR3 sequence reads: CASRVGRSNQPQHF. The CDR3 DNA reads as TGTGCCAGCAGGGTGGGGCGAAGCAATCAGCCCCAGCATTTT.

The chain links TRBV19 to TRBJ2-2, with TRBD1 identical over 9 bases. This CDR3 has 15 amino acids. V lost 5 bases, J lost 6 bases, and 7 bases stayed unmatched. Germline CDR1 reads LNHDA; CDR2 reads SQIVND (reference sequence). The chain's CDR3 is CASSGQGNRPGELFF. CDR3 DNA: TGTGCCAGTAGTGGACAGGGGAATCGGCCCGGGGAGCTGTTTTTT.